The clone carrying this T cell receptor (beta chain) was recorded at least ten times. The antigen remains unidentified. The sample comes from a study of HIV-infected children after antiretroviral therapy interruption. Study-level background: EBV and CMV exposure was recorded in most children. Samples from the continuous-treatment group were taken at weeks 0, 48 and 150.

The J segment lost 10 bases and the V segment lost 3 bases, leaving 11 bases of the junction unmatched. The CDR3 sequence is 13 residues long. Germline lookup yields CDR1 DFQATT and CDR2 SNEGSKA (reference sequence). Overall study results and limits: Naive CD4+ CDR3 sharing between time points fell after interruption began. Naive CD4+ Gini coefficient rose by interruption end, suggesting clonal expansion.

Treatment noted: PENTA 11 planned treatment interruption arm or continuous ART arm. A 3' RACE protocol on RNA, with unique molecular identifiers, produced the TCR library. TCRdb reprocessed the 3' RACE reads with MiXCR, giving one entry per CDR3 protein. The table has tens of thousands of distinct CDR3 sequences, roughly 4% seen once; the top ten hold 0.55% to 0.85%. The sequence was collected from a pool of human donors with HIV. The chain employs TRBV20-1 and TRBJ1-1, with 7 bases fitting TRBD1. Sequenced material: CD45RA+ CD4+ T cells from PBMCs, pooled from several time points, taken from a donor given antiretroviral therapy, either interrupted or continuous. Subset meaning: naive CD4+ CD45RA+ CD45RO- T cells. The CDR3, as DNA: TGCAGTGCTAGCCTGACAGGGTTGAGCGGAGCTTTCTTT. This encodes CSASLTGLSGAFF.